This T cell receptor beta chain was observed in a study of identical twins. Study outcomes and limitations: Reduced insertions were recorded for abundant cord blood beta clonotypes, with no such pattern in memory repertoires.

Among all donors, each was a healthy Caucasian. Trimming removed 8 bases at V and 4 bases at J, with 20 bases between. CDR3 size: 15 residues. Germline V gives CDR1 SGHVS, CDR2 FQNEAQ. TCRdb reanalysed the 5' RACE reads using MiXCR and keeps one entry per CDR3 protein. The sample lists some 590,000 distinct CDR3 sequences; nearly 10% were seen once. Turning to this clonotype: Its antigen is not known.

The same sample was also studied in work on yellow fever vaccine responses in identical twins. That source notes: Reportedly, the T cell response mounted by twins to vaccine seemed partly convergent, partly personalized.

This receptor was obtained from a woman under 30 in good health. This chain joins TRBV7-8 and TRBJ1-2; D call uncertain. Input material: PBMCs. CDR3: CASGANNKGVYGYTF. The CDR3 DNA follows: TGTGCCAGCGGAGCTAACAACAAAGGAGTCTATGGCTACACCTTC.